This paragraph covers one T cell receptor (beta chain) sequence. Each CDR3 protein gets one entry after TCRdb re-called the 5' RACE reads with MiXCR. The sample has 60,000 to 90,000 distinct CDR3 sequences, 7.5% to 9.5% seen once; the top ten hold almost 7%. The data were obtained in a study of spatial heterogeneity in lung cancer. Germline V lookup: CDR1 MNHEY, CDR2 SVGEGT. The CDR3 extends over 13 amino acids. Trimming took off 10 bases at V and 2 bases at J, with 13 bases between the two ends. Stated time point: sample taken at primary tumor resection. The donor group consisted of under 90 patients who had untreated, early-stage non-small cell lung cancer. Unsorted whole RNA from tumor, nontumor lung or frozen PBMC underwent sequencing.

The material was PBMCs, obtained at surgery. The sequence was obtained from a male donor with early-stage non-small cell lung cancer. V is TRBV6-2 or TRBV6-3 and J is TRBJ2-3, with D possibly being TRBD1 (5 bases). The DNA for the CDR3 is TGTGCCACCGTCAGACAGTTCACAGATACGCAGTATTTT. Its translation: CATVRQFTDTQYF.